The 20 T cell receptor beta chains below were found in one sample sequenced in a study of blood T cell repertoires in COVID-19. Only in-frame clones appear in the TCRdb table, and some are missing; sequencing was by immunoSEQ multiplex PCR. Here the sample spans around 39,000 clones, 75% to 90% being singletons. Sequencing was carried out using peripheral blood. Receptor source: a human donor in a cohort sampled during active COVID-19.

This clone was seen just once. The chain couples TRBV5-6 to TRBJ1-5, with a possible D match to TRBD1 (5 bases). Trimming removed 4 bases from V and 0 bases from J, with 14 bases in between. In germline, CDR1 is SGHDT, CDR2 YYEEEE. CDR3 length: 16 residues. CDR3 coding DNA: TGTGCCAGCAGCGTCAACCGACAGTATAGCAATCAGCCCCAGCATTTT. It translates to CASSVNRQYSNQPQHF.

The V gene is TRBV5-1, the J gene TRBJ2-3, with 10 bases identical to TRBD2. Germline loops: CDR1 SGHRS, CDR2 YFSETQ. The CDR3 has 15 residues. V lost 0 bases, J lost 3 bases, and 1 base stayed unmatched. The CDR3 DNA is TGCGCCAGCAGCTTGGATAGCGGGAGGACAGATACGCAGTATTTT. Its protein is CASSLDSGRTDTQYF.

This chain connects TRBV3-1 (or the pseudogene TRBV3-2) to TRBJ2-7; TRBD1 matches 8 bases. The ends lost 1 base at V and 3 bases at J; junction bases unmatched: 2. This CDR3 comprises 14 residues. Per the germline V gene, CDR1 is LGHDT and CDR2 is YNNKEL (reference sequence). The CDR3 here is CASSQGTGSYEQYF. CDR3 coding DNA: TGTGCCAGCAGCCAAGGGACAGGGAGCTACGAGCAGTACTTC.

The gene calls are TRBV15 and TRBJ1-1; D is perhaps TRBD1 (6 bases). Germline assignment: CDR1 LNHNV and CDR2 YYDKDF (reference sequence). The CDR3 has 14 amino acids. Trimming left V 0 bases short and J 7 bases short, with 12 bases between. DNA for the CDR3: TGTGCCACCAGCAGAGACCCCCGACAGGATGAAGCTTTCTTT. Translated: CATSRDPRQDEAFF.

This chain joins TRBV7-2 and TRBJ2-1; 10 bases align to TRBD2. The germline CDR1 and CDR2 sequences are SGHTA and FQGNSA. Germline trimming cut 1 base from V and 10 bases from J; bases unmatched to any gene: 7. CDR3 length: 15 amino acids. DNA of the CDR3: TGTGCCAGCAGCTTAGTTTGGACTAGCGGTGGAGAGCAGTTCTTC. Protein sequence: CASSLVWTSGGEQFF.

V is TRBV7-3 and J is TRBJ2-7; 8 bases line up with TRBD1. The V gene end was trimmed by 5 bases and the J gene end by 3 bases; junction bases not matched to a gene: 3. Germline V CDR1 and CDR2: SGHTA, FQGTGA. This CDR3 comprises 13 residues. The CDR3 DNA reads TGTGCCAGCAGCCGGGACAGGCACTACGAGCAGTACTTC. It yields the protein CASSRDRHYEQYF.

This clone has only one observation. The chain couples TRBV2 to TRBJ1-5; the D is unclear. Between the trimmed V and J ends, which lost 3 bases and 0 bases, there was a span of 9 bases. The CDR3 is made up of 15 amino acids. CDR1 SNHLY and CDR2 FYNNEI come from the germline V gene. The DNA for the CDR3 is TGTGCCAGCAGTGATCGGCGGGTTAGCAATCAGCCCCAGCATTTT. Amino acid sequence: CASSDRRVSNQPQHF.

This chain connects TRBV14 to TRBJ1-1; D is perhaps TRBD1 (5 bases). Looked up from germline, CDR1 is SGHDN and CDR2 is FVKESK. There are 13 residues in the CDR3. V was pared by 1 base and J by 7 bases, with 10 bases between. The chain's CDR3 is CASSQAGEGEAFF. The CDR3 DNA reads TGTGCCAGCAGCCAAGCGGGGGAGGGTGAAGCTTTCTTT.

This sequence joins TRBV2 and TRBJ2-1; 9 bases are shared with TRBD2. CDR1 SNHLY and CDR2 FYNNEI come from the germline V gene. CDR3 size: 15 residues. The DNA for the CDR3 is TGTGCGAGTGGAAGGGAGGCGGGAGGGCCTCGCGAGCAGTTCTTC. Protein product: CASGREAGGPREQFF.

The rearrangement links TRBV3-1 (or the pseudogene TRBV3-2) to TRBJ2-2; D unresolved. Per germline, CDR1 LGHDT and CDR2 YNNKEL (reference sequence). V lost 0 bases and J lost 10, with 12 bases in between. There are 14 residues in the CDR3. The CDR3 spells CASSQDPGSAELFF. CDR3 sequence (DNA): TGTGCCAGCAGCCAAGATCCGGGTTCGGCGGAGCTGTTTTTT.

This clone came up once. The rearrangement uses TRBV7-6 and TRBJ2-1; D may be TRBD2 (5 bases). V was clipped by 1 base and J by 0 bases, with 7 bases between them. This CDR3 spans 15 amino acids. Germline values: CDR1 SGHVS, CDR2 FNYEAQ. In DNA, the CDR3 is TGTGCCAGCAGCTTAGGAGCGGCCTCCTACAATGAGCAGTTCTTC. Translation: CASSLGAASYNEQFF. The entire variable domain, with the rest obtained from reference TRBV7-6 and TRBJ2-1, is as follows: GAGVSQSPRYKVTKRGQDVALRCDPISGHVSLYWYRQALGQGPEFLTYFNYEAQQDKSGLPNDRFSAERPEGSISTLTIQRTEQRDSAMYRCASSLGAASYNEQFFGPGTRLTVL.

V gene TRBV11-2 combines with J gene TRBJ1-3; unclear D gene. Germline V gene data show CDR1 as SGHAT and CDR2 as FQNNGV. Between the trimmed V and J ends, which lost 4 bases and 4 bases, there was a span of 5 bases. The CDR3 length is 12 residues. The CDR3 DNA reads as TGTGCCAGCAGCTATGTAGGAAACACCATATATTTT. It specifies CASSYVGNTIYF.

This clone was counted a single time. J is TRBJ2-1 and V is TRBV7-2, with a weak D call TRBD2 (7 bases). The length of the CDR3 is 13 residues. Trimming removed 5 bases from V and 11 bases from J, with 16 bases in between. CDR1 SGHTA and CDR2 FQGNSA come from the germline V gene. The CDR3 DNA follows: TGTGCCAGCAGCGGAATGGGGGGGGCGAAGCAGTTCTTC. Protein sequence: CASSGMGGAKQFF.

DNA for the CDR3: TGTGCCAGCATTCGAACCGGGACAGGGATCTTCGACTCGGGCTACACCTTC. This encodes CASIRTGTGIFDSGYTF. The chain links TRBV6-6 to TRBJ1-2; 9 nucleotides line up with TRBD1. J was trimmed by 8 bases and V by 7 bases; bases with no gene match: 20. CDR1 MNHNY and CDR2 SVGAGI come from the germline V gene (reference sequence). This CDR3 comprises 17 residues.

V and J are TRBV7-8 and TRBJ2-1; weak D call: TRBD1 (5 bases). Germline-derived CDR1 and CDR2 are SGHVS and FQNEAQ. The germline V and J ends were trimmed by 1 base and 5 bases, with 9 bases remaining between them. The CDR3 consists of 14 residues. The CDR3: CASSLGQLNNEQFF. For the CDR3, the DNA is TGTGCCAGCAGCTTAGGACAGTTGAACAATGAGCAGTTCTTC.

This chain connects TRBV28 to TRBJ2-4, with TRBD1 identical over 7 bases. V gave up 3 bases and J gave up 4 bases; unmatched junction bases: 6. Germline V gives CDR1 MDHEN, CDR2 SYDVKM. This CDR3 has 15 residues. The CDR3 protein is CASSFEGAKKNIQYF. The CDR3 region has the DNA TGTGCCAGCAGTTTTGAGGGGGCGAAGAAAAACATTCAGTACTTC.

The chain joins TRBV9 to TRBJ2-5; TRBD2 aligns across 8 bases. J lost 4 bases, V lost 4 bases, and 9 bases had no gene match. Germline lookup yields CDR1 SGDLS and CDR2 YYNGEE. The CDR3 loop spans 15 amino acids. This CDR3 is CASSPGAGGRETQYF. The CDR3 region has the DNA TGTGCCAGCAGCCCCGGGGCGGGGGGCAGAGAGACCCAGTACTTC.

The J gene is TRBJ2-5, the V gene TRBV2, with 10 bases lining up with TRBD1. There are 13 residues in the CDR3. Germline trimming cut 6 bases from V and 6 bases from J; bases unmatched to any gene: 4. CDR1 is SNHLY, CDR2 FYNNEI, per germline. CDR3: CASRRDRGKTQYF. For the CDR3, the DNA is TGTGCCAGCAGGAGGGACAGGGGAAAGACCCAGTACTTC.

The rearrangement links TRBV14 to TRBJ2-1; D is ambiguous. The CDR3 has 15 amino acids. Trimming left V 3 bases short and J 7 bases short, with 16 bases between. Looked up from germline, CDR1 is SGHDN and CDR2 is FVKESK. The CDR3 DNA sequence: TGTGCCAGCAGCCAGCCAGAGCTGGCGAGGAATGAGCAGTTCTTC. The encoded protein is CASSQPELARNEQFF.

The V and J genes are TRBV11-1 and TRBJ1-1; no firm D call. This CDR3 region has 14 residues. CDR1 is SGHAT and CDR2 is FQDESV in the germline V gene (reference sequence). The V end was cut by 5 bases, the J end by 6 bases, with 16 bases between. CDR3: CASSPQTKSAEAFF. Written as DNA, the CDR3 is TGTGCCAGCAGCCCCCAAACCAAGAGTGCTGAAGCTTTCTTT.